This TCR beta chain was obtained from a study of shared clonotypes between healthy human individuals. Study-level results: What rarefaction showed was incomplete sorted-subset sequencing despite large depth.

Several immunoSEQ plates held equal portions of the genomic DNA taken from each subset. Source study methods: Junction-only sequences without quality scores were provided by ImmunoSEQ, so filtering was different. Measured with immunoSEQ multiplex PCR; TCRdb has only the in-frame clones, and not every one. Clonal size and the V and J genes are those of that table, whereas D and trimming came from the DNA. Among over 2 million clones listed, roughly 90% were seen once. Notes on this clone: Its specificity is not known.

Germline CDR1 and CDR2: LNHNV and YYDKDF (reference sequence). V was pared by 5 bases and J by 1 base, with 7 bases between. This CDR3 is 13 amino acids long. The V call is TRBV15, the J call TRBJ2-3; no firm D call. Material for sequencing was naive CD4+ T cells from PBMCs. This sample's subset: CD45RA+ positively selected. The clonotype was recovered from a man aged 18 to 35 in good health. Some clones in this sample may be carry-over from other donors' samples. CDR3 protein: CATSQAGTDTQYF. CDR3 in DNA: TGTGCCACCAGCCAGGCCGGCACAGATACGCAGTATTTT.